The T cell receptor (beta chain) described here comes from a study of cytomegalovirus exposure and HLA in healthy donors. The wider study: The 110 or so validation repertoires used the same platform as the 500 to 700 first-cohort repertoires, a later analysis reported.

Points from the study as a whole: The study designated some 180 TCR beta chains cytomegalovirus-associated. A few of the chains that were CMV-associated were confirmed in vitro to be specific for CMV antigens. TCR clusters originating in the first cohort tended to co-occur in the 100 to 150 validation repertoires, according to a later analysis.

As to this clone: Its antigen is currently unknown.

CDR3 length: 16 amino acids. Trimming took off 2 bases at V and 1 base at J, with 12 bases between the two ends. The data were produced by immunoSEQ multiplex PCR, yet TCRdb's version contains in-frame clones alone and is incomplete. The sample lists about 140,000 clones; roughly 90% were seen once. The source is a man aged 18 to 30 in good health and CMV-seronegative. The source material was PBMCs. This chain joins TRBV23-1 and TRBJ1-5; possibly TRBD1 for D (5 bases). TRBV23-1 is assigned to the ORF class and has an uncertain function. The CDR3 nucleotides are TGCGCCAGCAGTCAACCGGAACAGGAGAGCAATCAGCCCCAGCATTTT. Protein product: CASSQPEQESNQPQHF.